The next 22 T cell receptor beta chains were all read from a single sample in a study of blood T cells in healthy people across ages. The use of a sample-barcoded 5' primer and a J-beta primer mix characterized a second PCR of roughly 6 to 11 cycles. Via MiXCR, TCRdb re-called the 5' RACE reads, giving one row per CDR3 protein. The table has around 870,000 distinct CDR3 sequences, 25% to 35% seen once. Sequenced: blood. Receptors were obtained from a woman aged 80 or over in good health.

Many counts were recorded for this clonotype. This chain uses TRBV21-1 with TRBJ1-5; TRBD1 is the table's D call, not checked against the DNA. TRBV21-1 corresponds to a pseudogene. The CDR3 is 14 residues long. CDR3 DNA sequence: TGTGCCAGCAACTACAGGGGACCGGGGGGGCCCCAGCATTTT. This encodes CASNYRGPGGPQHF.

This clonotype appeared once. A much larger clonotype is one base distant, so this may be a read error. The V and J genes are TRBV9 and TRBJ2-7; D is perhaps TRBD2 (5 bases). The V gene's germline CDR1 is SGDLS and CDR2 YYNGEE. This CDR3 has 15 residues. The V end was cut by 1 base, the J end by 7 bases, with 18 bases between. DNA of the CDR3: TGTGCCAGCAGCGTAACGGGGTTCCCCCAACATGAGCAGTACTTC. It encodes CASSVTGFPQHEQYF.

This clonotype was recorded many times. CDR3 region: CASSPDRPPYEQYF. CDR3 sequence (DNA): TGTGCCAGCTCGCCGGACAGGCCCCCCTACGAGCAGTACTTC. The rearrangement uses TRBV18 and TRBJ2-7, with TRBD1 identical over 7 bases. Germline CDR1 is KGHSH and CDR2 is LQKENI. The CDR3 spans 14 residues. With 6 bases clipped from V and 2 bases from J, the junction kept 7 bases outside the gene matches.

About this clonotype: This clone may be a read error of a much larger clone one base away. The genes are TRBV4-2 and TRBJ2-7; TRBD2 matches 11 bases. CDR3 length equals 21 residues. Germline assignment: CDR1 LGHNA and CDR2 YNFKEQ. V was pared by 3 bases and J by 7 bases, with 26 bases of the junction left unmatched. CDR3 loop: CASSQRGLAGGQRGSYNEQYF. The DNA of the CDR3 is TGTGCCAGCAGCCAGAGGGGCCTAGCGGGGGGCCAGCGGGGCTCCTACAATGAGCAGTACTTC.

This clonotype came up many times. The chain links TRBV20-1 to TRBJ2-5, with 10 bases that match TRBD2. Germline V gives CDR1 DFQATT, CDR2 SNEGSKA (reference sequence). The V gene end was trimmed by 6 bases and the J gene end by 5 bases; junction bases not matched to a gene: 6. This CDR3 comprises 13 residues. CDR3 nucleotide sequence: TGCAGTGCGGTGGGACTAGCGAGGGAGACCCAGTACTTC. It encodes CSAVGLARETQYF.

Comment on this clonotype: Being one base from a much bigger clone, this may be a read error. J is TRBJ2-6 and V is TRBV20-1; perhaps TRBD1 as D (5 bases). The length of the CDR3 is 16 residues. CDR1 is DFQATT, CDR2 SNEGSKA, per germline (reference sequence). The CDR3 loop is CSARPDWSSGANVRTF. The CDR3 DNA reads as TGCAGTGCTAGACCCGACTGGAGCTCTGGGGCCAACGTCCGGACTTTC.

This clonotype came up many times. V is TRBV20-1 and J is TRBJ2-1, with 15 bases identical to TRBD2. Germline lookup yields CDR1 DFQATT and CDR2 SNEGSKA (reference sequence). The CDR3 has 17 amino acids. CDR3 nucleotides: TGCAGCGCCATGGGACTAGCGGGGGGATCGTCGGGCAATGAGCAGTTCTTC. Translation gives CSAMGLAGGSSGNEQFF.

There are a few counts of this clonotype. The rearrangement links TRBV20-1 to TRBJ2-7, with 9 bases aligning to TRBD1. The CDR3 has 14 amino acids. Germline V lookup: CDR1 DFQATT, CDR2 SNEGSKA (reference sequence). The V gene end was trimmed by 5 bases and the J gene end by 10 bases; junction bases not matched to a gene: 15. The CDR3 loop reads CSARVPGQGPPQYF. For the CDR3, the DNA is TGCAGTGCTCGGGTCCCGGGACAGGGCCCCCCTCAGTACTTC.

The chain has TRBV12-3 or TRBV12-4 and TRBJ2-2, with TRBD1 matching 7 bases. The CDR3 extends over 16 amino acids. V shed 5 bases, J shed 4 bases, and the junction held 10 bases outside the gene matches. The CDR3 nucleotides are TGTGCCAGCAGTACGCGACAGGGCCGCGGCACCGGGGAGCTGTTTTTT. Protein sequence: CASSTRQGRGTGELFF.

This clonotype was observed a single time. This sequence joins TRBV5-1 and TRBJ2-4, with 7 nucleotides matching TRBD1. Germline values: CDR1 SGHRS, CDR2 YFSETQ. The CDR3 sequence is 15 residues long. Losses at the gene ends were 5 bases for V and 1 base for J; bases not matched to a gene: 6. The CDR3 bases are TGCGCCAGCAGATCGTTACAGGGGGCCAAAAACATTCAGTACTTC. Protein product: CASRSLQGAKNIQYF.

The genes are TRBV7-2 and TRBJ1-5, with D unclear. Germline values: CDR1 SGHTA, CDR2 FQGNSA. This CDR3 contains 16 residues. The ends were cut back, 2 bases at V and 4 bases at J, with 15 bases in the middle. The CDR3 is CASSLMAAGGNQPQHF. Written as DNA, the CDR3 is TGTGCCAGCAGCTTAATGGCGGCAGGAGGAAATCAGCCCCAGCATTTT.

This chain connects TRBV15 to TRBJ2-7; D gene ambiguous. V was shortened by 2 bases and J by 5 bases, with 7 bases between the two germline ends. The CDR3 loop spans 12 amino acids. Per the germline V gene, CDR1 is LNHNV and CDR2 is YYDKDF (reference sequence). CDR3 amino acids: CATSRYQNEQYF. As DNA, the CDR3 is TGTGCCACCAGCAGATACCAGAACGAGCAGTACTTC.

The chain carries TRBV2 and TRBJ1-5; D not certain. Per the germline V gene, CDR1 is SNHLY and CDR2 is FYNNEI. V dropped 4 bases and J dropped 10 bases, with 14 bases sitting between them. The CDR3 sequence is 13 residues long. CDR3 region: CASSGEGIDPQHF. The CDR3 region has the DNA TGTGCCAGCAGTGGTGAGGGAATCGATCCCCAGCATTTT.

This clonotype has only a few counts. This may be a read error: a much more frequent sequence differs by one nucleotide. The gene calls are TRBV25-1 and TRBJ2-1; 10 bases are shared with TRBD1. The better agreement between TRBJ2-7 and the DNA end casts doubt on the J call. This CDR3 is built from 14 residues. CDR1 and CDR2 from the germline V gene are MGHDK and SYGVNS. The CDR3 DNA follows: TGTGCCAGCAGACAGACAGGGGGCGTTAATGAGCAGTACTTC. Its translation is CASRQTGGVNEQYF.

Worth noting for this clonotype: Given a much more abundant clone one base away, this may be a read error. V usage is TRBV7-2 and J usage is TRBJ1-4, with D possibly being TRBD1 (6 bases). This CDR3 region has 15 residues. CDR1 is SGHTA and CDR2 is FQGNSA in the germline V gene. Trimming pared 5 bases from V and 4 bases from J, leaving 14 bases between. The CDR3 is CASSVSGTINEKLFF. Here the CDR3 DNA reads TGTGCCAGCAGCGTATCCGGGACAATTAATGAAAAACTGTTTTTT.

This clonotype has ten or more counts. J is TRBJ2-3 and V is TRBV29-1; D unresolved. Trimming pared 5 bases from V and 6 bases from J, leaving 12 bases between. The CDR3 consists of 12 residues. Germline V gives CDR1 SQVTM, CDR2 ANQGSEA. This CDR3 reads CSVMTPSDTQYF. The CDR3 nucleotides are TGCAGCGTTATGACCCCTTCGGATACGCAGTATTTT.

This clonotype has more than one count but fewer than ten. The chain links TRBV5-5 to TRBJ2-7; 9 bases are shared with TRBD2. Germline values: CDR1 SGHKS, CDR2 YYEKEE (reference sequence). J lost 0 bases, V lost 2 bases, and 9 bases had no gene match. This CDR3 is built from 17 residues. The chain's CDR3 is CASSLTLAGVSSYEQYF. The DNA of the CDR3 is TGTGCCAGCAGCTTAACATTAGCGGGGGTCAGCTCCTACGAGCAGTACTTC. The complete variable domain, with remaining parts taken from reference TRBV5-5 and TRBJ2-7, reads DAGVTQSPTHLIKTRGQQVTLRCSPISGHKSVSWYQQVLGQGPQFIFQYYEKEERGRGNFPDRFSARQFPNYSSELNVNALLLGDSALYLCASSLTLAGVSSYEQYFGPGTRLTVT.

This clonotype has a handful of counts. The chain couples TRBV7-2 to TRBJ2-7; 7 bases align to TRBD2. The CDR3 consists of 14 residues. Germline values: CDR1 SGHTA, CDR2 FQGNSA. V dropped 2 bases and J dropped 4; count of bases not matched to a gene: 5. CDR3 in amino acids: CASSLTGGGYEQYF. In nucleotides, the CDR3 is TGTGCCAGCAGCTTAACGGGCGGGGGTTACGAGCAGTACTTC.

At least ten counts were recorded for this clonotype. DNA for the CDR3: TGTGCCATCAGTGGGACAGGCAGACTCAGCTCCTACAATGAGCAGTTCTTC. Encoded protein: CAISGTGRLSSYNEQFF. The chain combines TRBV10-3 with TRBJ2-1, with 7 bases that match TRBD1. Germline assignment: CDR1 ENHRY and CDR2 SYGVKD. The CDR3 is made up of 17 amino acids. V trimming: 4 bases; J trimming: 0 bases; junction bases outside the gene matches: 9.

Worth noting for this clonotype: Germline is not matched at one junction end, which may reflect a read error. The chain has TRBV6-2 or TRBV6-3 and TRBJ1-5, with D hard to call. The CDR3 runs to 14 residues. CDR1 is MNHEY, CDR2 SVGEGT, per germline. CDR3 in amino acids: CAGSYVGSNQPQHF. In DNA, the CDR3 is TGTGCCGGCAGTTATGTCGGTAGCAATCAGCCCCAGCATTTT.

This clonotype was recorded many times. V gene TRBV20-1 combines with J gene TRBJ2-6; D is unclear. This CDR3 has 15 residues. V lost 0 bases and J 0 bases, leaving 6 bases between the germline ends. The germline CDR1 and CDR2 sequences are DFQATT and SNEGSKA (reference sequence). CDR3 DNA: TGCAGTGCTAGAGATGGGTCCTCTGGGGCCAACGTCCTGACTTTC. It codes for CSARDGSSGANVLTF.

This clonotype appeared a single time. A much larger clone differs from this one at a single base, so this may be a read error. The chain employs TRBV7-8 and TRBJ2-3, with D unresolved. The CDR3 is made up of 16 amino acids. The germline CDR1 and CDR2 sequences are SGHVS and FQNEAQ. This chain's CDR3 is CAGSTDPRQEADTQYF. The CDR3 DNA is TGTGCCGGCAGCACTGACCCGCGTCAAGAGGCAGATACGCAGTATTTT.